Listed here are 23 T cell receptor beta chains from one sample, sequenced in a study of OX40 agonist ivuxolimab in advanced cancers. Here immunoSEQ multiplex PCR was the method, and the copy in TCRdb shows in-frame clones only, minus some. The sample records around 62,000 clones, approximately 80% being singletons. Here the sequenced sample was CD4+ or CD8+ T cells sorted from blood, taken in a trial of the OX40 agonist ivuxolimab. These receptors were obtained from an adult with an advanced solid tumor such as melanoma, head and neck, liver or kidney cancer.

The V gene is TRBV6-1, the J gene TRBJ2-2, with 8 bases fitting TRBD1. This CDR3 spans 15 amino acids. The germline V gene encodes CDR1 MNHNS and CDR2 SASEGT. Trimming cost V 5 bases and J 3 bases; bases outside gene matches: 5. The chain's CDR3 is CASSPRTGYTGELFF. Here the CDR3 DNA reads TGTGCCAGCAGTCCTCGGACAGGGTACACCGGGGAGCTGTTTTTT.

The genes are TRBV5-4 and TRBJ1-2, with D perhaps matching TRBD1 (6 bases). V lost 0 bases to trimming and J lost 5 bases, with 23 bases between them. Germline values: CDR1 SGHNT, CDR2 YYREEE (reference sequence). There are 18 residues in the CDR3. The DNA of the CDR3 is TGTGCCAGCAGCTTGGGGGGGGCGCGGGGCTACGGTGTGTATGGCTACACCTTC. Translating it yields CASSLGGARGYGVYGYTF.

The rearrangement joins TRBV28 to TRBJ1-1, with 7 bases identical to TRBD1. Germline CDR1 is MDHEN and CDR2 is SYDVKM. There are 15 residues in the CDR3. V was clipped by 7 bases and J by 1 base; unmatched bases: 9. CDR3 sequence reads: CASTTSGTENTEAFF. CDR3 sequence (DNA): TGTGCCAGCACCACTTCCGGGACAGAGAACACTGAAGCTTTCTTT.

The chain uses TRBV7-2 and TRBJ2-1; tentative D call: TRBD2 (7 bases). Germline CDR1 SGHTA, CDR2 FQGNSA. The CDR3 is 15 amino acids. The V end was cut by 5 bases, the J end by 7 bases, with 18 bases between. In DNA, the CDR3 is TGTGCCAGCAGCGGGAGGGGGAGCGGGTGGAATGAGCAGTTCTTC. Translation gives CASSGRGSGWNEQFF. Combining the CDR3 with reference TRBV7-2 and TRBJ2-1 gives the whole variable domain GAGVSQSPSNKVTEKGKDVELRCDPISGHTALYWYRQSLGQGLEFLIYFQGNSAPDKSGLPSDRFSAERTGGSVSTLTIQRTQQEDSAVYLCASSGRGSGWNEQFFGPGTRLTVL.

Only one count was recorded for this clone. This chain connects TRBV2 to TRBJ2-7; TRBD2 aligns across 10 bases. The CDR3 covers 15 residues. Germline CDR1 reads SNHLY; CDR2 reads FYNNEI. J gave up 5 bases and V 5 bases, and 9 bases lay outside the gene matches. CDR3: CASSPIAGGTNEQYF. The CDR3, as DNA: TGTGCCAGCAGTCCAATAGCGGGAGGTACCAACGAGCAGTACTTC.

This chain uses TRBV6-6 with TRBJ2-5; the D is unclear. V dropped 3 bases and J dropped 2 bases, with 4 bases sitting between them. The germline V gene encodes CDR1 MNHNY and CDR2 SVGAGI (reference sequence). CDR3 length equals 12 residues. For the CDR3, the DNA is TGTGCCAGCAGTTATGGGCAAGAGACCCAGTACTTC. Protein: CASSYGQETQYF.

This rearrangement joins TRBV14 to TRBJ2-1, with 9 bases identical to TRBD2. Germline CDR1 and CDR2: SGHDN and FVKESK. V was pared by 5 bases and J by 3 bases, with 2 bases of the junction left unmatched. CDR3 length: 14 amino acids. DNA of the CDR3: TGTGCCAGCAGCGAGACTAGCGGCTACAATGAGCAGTTCTTC. As protein: CASSETSGYNEQFF.

The chain combines TRBV5-1 with TRBJ2-1; D is possibly TRBD1 (6 bases). Trimming cost V 7 bases and J 11 bases, with 13 bases left between them. CDR3 length: 11 amino acids. The germline V gene encodes CDR1 SGHRS and CDR2 YFSETQ. In nucleotides, the CDR3 is TGCGCCAGCGGCGTGGACAGTAAGCAGTTCTTC. Its translation is CASGVDSKQFF.

The J gene is TRBJ2-5, the V gene TRBV7-2; D might be TRBD1 (6 bases). Trimming took 2 bases from V and 9 from J, leaving 16 bases between them. This CDR3 comprises 14 residues. Germline V lookup: CDR1 SGHTA, CDR2 FQGNSA. Written as DNA, the CDR3 is TGTGCCAGCAGCTTAAGTGGGGGCTCTCGCCCCCAGTACTTC. This encodes CASSLSGGSRPQYF.

This chain links TRBV7-9 with TRBJ1-6, with D unresolved. The CDR3 spans 15 residues. In germline, CDR1 is SEHNR, CDR2 FQNEAQ (reference sequence). Trimming took off 1 base at V and 9 bases at J, with 13 bases between the two ends. The chain's CDR3 is CASSLDWGSISPLHF. The CDR3 DNA reads TGTGCCAGCAGCTTAGATTGGGGAAGTATTTCACCCCTCCACTTT.

V is TRBV29-1 and J is TRBJ1-3, with D possibly TRBD1 on 6 matching bases. V was cut by 7 bases and J by 3 bases, with 25 bases left in between. This CDR3 is built from 17 residues. CDR1 and CDR2 from the germline V gene are SQVTM and ANQGSEA. The CDR3 loop reads CSGKGGAGTDNGNTIYF. In DNA, the CDR3 is TGCAGCGGGAAGGGGGGAGCCGGGACGGATAATGGAAACACCATATATTTT.

The genes are TRBV4-1 and TRBJ1-4; D is possibly TRBD1 (5 bases). Germline-derived CDR1 and CDR2 are MGHRA and YSYEKL. V was shortened by 3 bases and J by 5 bases, with 19 bases between the two germline ends. This CDR3 contains 17 residues. As DNA, the CDR3 is TGCGCCAGCAGCCACCCTAGGGGTGAGACAGAGAATGAAAAACTGTTTTTT. The encoded protein is CASSHPRGETENEKLFF.

The chain is built from TRBV9 and TRBJ2-1, with D possibly matching TRBD2 (5 bases). From germline, CDR1 is SGDLS and CDR2 YYNGEE. V gave up 4 bases and J gave up 0 bases, with 14 bases separating them. CDR3 length: 16 amino acids. CDR3 DNA sequence: TGTGCCAGCAGCCCCCGGGGTGGGAGCTCCTACAATGAGCAGTTCTTC. Encoded protein: CASSPRGGSSYNEQFF.

This clone was picked up a small number of times. V gene TRBV7-3 combines with J gene TRBJ2-2; the D is unclear. Germline loops: CDR1 SGHTA, CDR2 FQGTGA. This CDR3 is 14 amino acids long. Trimming took 2 bases from V and 5 from J, leaving 9 bases between them. CDR3 coding DNA: TGTGCCAGCAGCTTAGAGTTTGTTACCGGGGAGCTGTTTTTT. Protein: CASSLEFVTGELFF.

This clone was recorded at least ten times. V is TRBV11-1 and J is TRBJ1-1; D gene unclear. V lost 7 bases and J 2 bases, leaving 14 bases between the germline ends. The germline CDR1 and CDR2 sequences are SGHAT and FQDESV (reference sequence). The CDR3 loop spans 14 amino acids. For the CDR3, the DNA is TGTGCCAGCACCTTGACCACGGTAAACACTGAAGCTTTCTTT. Translation: CASTLTTVNTEAFF.

The chain couples TRBV7-2 to TRBJ2-5, with D possibly called TRBD1 or TRBD2 (6 bases each). CDR1 is SGHTA and CDR2 is FQGNSA in the germline V gene. V dropped 5 bases and J dropped 5 bases, with 21 bases sitting between them. This CDR3 spans 16 amino acids. CDR3 protein: CASSPRGGGAGETQYF. Written as DNA, the CDR3 is TGTGCCAGCAGCCCCAGGGGAGGAGGGGCGGGCGAGACCCAGTACTTC. The entire variable domain, with the rest obtained from reference TRBV7-2 and TRBJ2-5, is as follows: GAGVSQSPSNKVTEKGKDVELRCDPISGHTALYWYRQSLGQGLEFLIYFQGNSAPDKSGLPSDRFSAERTGGSVSTLTIQRTQQEDSAVYLCASSPRGGGAGETQYFGPGTRLLVL.

The V and J genes are TRBV27 and TRBJ2-1; possibly TRBD2 for D (6 bases). Trimming cost V 8 bases and J 9 bases, with 20 bases left between them. CDR1 and CDR2 (germline): MNHEY, SMNVEV (reference sequence). The CDR3 is 14 residues long. The CDR3 protein is CASSGAGPGGEQFF. The CDR3 nucleotides read TGTGCCAGCTCCGGGGCGGGACCAGGCGGTGAGCAGTTCTTC.

This chain uses TRBV20-1 with TRBJ1-1; D remains unclear. Trimming pared 2 bases from V and 5 bases from J, leaving 6 bases between. Germline assignment: CDR1 DFQATT and CDR2 SNEGSKA (reference sequence). The CDR3 contains 11 residues. The CDR3 loop is CSARSETEAFF. The CDR3 bases are TGCAGTGCTAGATCGGAGACTGAAGCTTTCTTT.

The V gene is TRBV18, the J gene TRBJ1-3; D remains unclear. The V and J ends lost 10 bases and 0 bases respectively, with 7 bases between them. The CDR3 is made up of 12 amino acids. CDR1 is KGHSH and CDR2 is LQKENI in the germline V gene. CDR3 sequence reads: CATKVSGNTIYF. CDR3 nucleotides: TGTGCCACCAAAGTCTCTGGAAACACCATATATTTT. Full variable domain (rest looked up from reference TRBV18 and TRBJ1-3): NAGVMQNPRHLVRRRGQEARLRCSPMKGHSHVYWYRQLPEEGLKFMVYLQKENIIDESGMPKERFSAEFPKEGPSILRIQQVVRGDSAAYFCATKVSGNTIYFGEGSWLTVV.

This sequence joins TRBV7-9 and TRBJ1-6; D is unclear. Trimming took off 2 bases at V and 16 bases at J, with 12 bases between the two ends. The CDR3 runs to 12 residues. CDR1 is SEHNR, CDR2 FQNEAQ, per germline (reference sequence). Here the CDR3 reads CASSLPGSLLHF. DNA for the CDR3: TGTGCCAGCAGCTTACCCGGCAGCCTACTCCACTTT.

This clone appeared once. The chain couples TRBV7-8 to TRBJ1-4, with D perhaps matching TRBD1 (6 bases). There are 15 residues in the CDR3. Germline V lookup: CDR1 SGHVS, CDR2 FQNEAQ. With 5 bases removed from V and 2 bases from J, the gap between germline ends came to 12 bases. CDR3 amino acids: CASSPQGWTNEKLFF. CDR3 nucleotides: TGTGCCAGCAGCCCGCAGGGGTGGACTAATGAAAAACTGTTTTTT.

The gene calls are TRBV6-5 and TRBJ2-1; 7 bases are a match to TRBD1. Germline CDR1 MNHEY, CDR2 SVGAGI. CDR3 length: 15 amino acids. V gave up 5 bases and J gave up 6 bases; unmatched junction bases: 10. CDR3 DNA: TGTGCCAGCAGTGCCCGGACAGGTACCGGCAATGAGCAGTTCTTC. This gives the protein CASSARTGTGNEQFF.

This chain uses TRBV27 with TRBJ1-4; D is possibly TRBD1 (5 bases). CDR1 MNHEY and CDR2 SMNVEV come from the germline V gene (reference sequence). With 3 bases removed from V and 5 bases from J, the gap between germline ends came to 10 bases. The CDR3 sequence is 14 residues long. This CDR3 reads CASSFWQGNEKLFF. Written as DNA, the CDR3 is TGTGCCAGCAGTTTCTGGCAGGGAAATGAAAAACTGTTTTTT.